The 6 T cell receptor beta chains below were found in one sample sequenced in a study of T cell repertoires in cytomegalovirus infection. TCRdb analysed the reads with MiXCR anew, one entry per CDR3 protein. The sample holds 650,000 to 850,000 distinct CDR3 sequences, roughly 29% seen once. These receptors' targets are unknown. The specimen comprised cultured CD8+ T cells from PBMCs, sampled from culture after CMV antigen stimulation. All receptors come from a human donor in good health (CMV status not recorded). Some clones in this sample may be carry-over from other donors' samples.

The table lists this clonotype with many counts. The rearrangement joins TRBV12-3 or TRBV12-4 to TRBJ1-1; unclear D gene. The CDR3 covers 14 residues. Trimming stripped 2 bases from V and 6 bases from J, with 13 bases between. The DNA of the CDR3 is TGTGCCAGCAGTTTAACGGCGGTTAGTTCTGAAGCTTTCTTT. Protein product: CASSLTAVSSEAFF.

This clonotype has at least ten counts. The rearrangement joins TRBV12-3 or TRBV12-4 to TRBJ2-3, with TRBD2 matching over 8 bases. The J segment lost 4 bases and the V segment lost 6 bases, leaving 6 bases of the junction unmatched. The CDR3 runs 14 residues. The CDR3 bases are TGTGCCAGCAGCCATAGCGGGGCGGCAGATACGCAGTATTTT. Its translation: CASSHSGAADTQYF.

Note on this clonotype: A much larger clone differs by one base, so this may be a read error. The chain has TRBV7-4 and TRBJ1-1; 7 bases map to TRBD1. The germline V gene encodes CDR1 SGHVT and CDR2 SQSDAQ. The CDR3 contains 14 residues. The CDR3 reads CASSLPNRGTEALF. The DNA for the CDR3 is TGTGCCAGCAGCTTACCCAACAGGGGCACTGAAGCTTTATTT.

The chain is built from TRBV9 and TRBJ1-2; D might be TRBD1 (6 bases). The CDR3 covers 11 residues. Trimming removed 4 bases at V and 8 bases at J, with 9 bases between. Germline loops: CDR1 SGDLS, CDR2 YYNGEE. CDR3 sequence: CASSTTGGYTF. For the CDR3, the DNA is TGTGCCAGCAGCACTACAGGGGGCTACACCTTC.

This chain connects TRBV20-1 to TRBJ1-1, with no clear D. With 6 bases removed from V and 6 bases from J, the gap between germline ends came to 11 bases. Germline loops: CDR1 DFQATT, CDR2 SNEGSKA (reference sequence). CDR3 length equals 11 residues. The CDR3 nucleotides are TGCAGTGCCCCGGAAGGTCCTGAAGCTTTCTTT. This codes for CSAPEGPEAFF.

At least ten counts were recorded for this clonotype. The V call is TRBV7-9, the J call TRBJ2-1; 13 nucleotides match TRBD2. Germline CDR1 and CDR2: SEHNR and FQNEAQ (reference sequence). Germline trimming cut 4 bases from V and 8 bases from J; bases unmatched to any gene: 5. This CDR3 has 15 amino acids. For the CDR3, the DNA is TGTGCCAGCAGCTCGACTAGCGGGGGGAGCGATGAGCAGTTCTTC. This translates into CASSSTSGGSDEQFF.